Presented here are 20 T cell receptor beta chains from one specimen sequenced in a study of Tregs in tolerant kidney transplant recipients. Clones were sequenced by immunoSEQ multiplex PCR, and TCRdb holds only the in-frame ones, with some missing. The sample includes about 240,000 clones, roughly four fifths seen only once; the top ten take less than 0.75%. The sample consisted of CD4+ T cells from blood. All receptors derive from a human donor in good health.

This chain connects TRBV6-1 to TRBJ1-4; 7 bases are shared with TRBD1. The J segment lost 4 bases and the V segment lost 11 bases, leaving 4 bases of the junction unmatched. This CDR3 contains 12 residues. Per the germline V gene, CDR1 is MNHNS and CDR2 is SASEGT. DNA of the CDR3: TGTGCCGCAGGGGGAAATAATGAAAAACTGTTTTTT. Translating gives CAAGGNNEKLFF.

The chain combines TRBV2 with TRBJ1-3; no clear D. Germline values: CDR1 SNHLY, CDR2 FYNNEI. This CDR3 comprises 16 residues. V lost 4 bases, J lost 7 bases, and 20 bases lay in between. Written as DNA, the CDR3 is TGTGCCAGCAGTGGACGCCCGGGCGTGAGGGTTAACACCATATATTTT. It yields the protein CASSGRPGVRVNTIYF.

The rearrangement links TRBV9 to TRBJ2-5; D call uncertain. V lost 0 bases and J lost 2, with 8 bases in between. This CDR3 is built from 14 residues. Germline assignment: CDR1 SGDLS and CDR2 YYNGEE. CDR3 nucleotides: TGTGCCAGCAGCGTAGATGTGGTTCAAGAGACCCAGTACTTC. It yields the protein CASSVDVVQETQYF.

The chain has TRBV18 and TRBJ1-6; D remains ambiguous. V was shortened by 2 bases and J by 5 bases, with 10 bases between the two germline ends. CDR1 is KGHSH and CDR2 is LQKENI in the germline V gene. The CDR3 is 15 residues long. CDR3 sequence (DNA): TGTGCCAGCTCACCAAGGACGCCGGATAATTCACCCCTCCACTTT. This gives the protein CASSPRTPDNSPLHF.

This chain joins TRBV2 and TRBJ1-5; D is uncertain. V was pared by 2 bases and J by 8 bases, with 13 bases between. CDR1 is SNHLY, CDR2 FYNNEI, per germline. CDR3 size: 14 residues. The DNA for the CDR3 is TGTGCCAGCAGTGAACGCTGGGAGAGGGAGCCCCAGCATTTT. Its translation is CASSERWEREPQHF.

The J gene is TRBJ2-5, the V gene TRBV10-1, with 7 bases that match TRBD1. The DNA end favors TRBJ2-7, so the J call may be wrong. This CDR3 contains 15 residues. CDR1 is WNHNN, CDR2 SYGVQD, per germline (reference sequence). This chain's CDR3 is CASRKSQGTPYEQYF. CDR3 in DNA: TGCGCCAGCAGAAAATCACAGGGGACACCCTACGAGCAGTACTTC.

The rearrangement joins TRBV10-1 to TRBJ2-3, with TRBD2 identical over 11 bases. This CDR3 has 15 residues. V shed 4 bases, J shed 5 bases, and the junction held 5 bases outside the gene matches. CDR1 and CDR2 (germline): WNHNN, SYGVQD (reference sequence). The DNA of the CDR3 is TGCGCCAGCAGTGGGGACGGACTAGCGGGAGATACGCAGTATTTT. Protein product: CASSGDGLAGDTQYF.

V is TRBV18 and J is TRBJ1-5, with D maybe TRBD1 (5 bases). The CDR3 runs 15 residues. The germline V and J ends were trimmed by 8 bases and 5 bases, with 19 bases remaining between them. Germline CDR1 is KGHSH and CDR2 is LQKENI. The CDR3 DNA reads TGTGCCAGCGAGCTGGACATAACTAGGCATCAGCCCCAGCATTTT. Translating it yields CASELDITRHQPQHF.

This sequence joins TRBV30 and TRBJ2-2; 9 nucleotides agree with TRBD2. CDR1 is GTSNPN and CDR2 is SVGIG in the germline V gene (reference sequence). With 2 bases clipped from V and 6 bases from J, the junction kept 4 bases outside the gene matches. The CDR3 has 14 residues. CDR3 sequence: CAWSLAGGAGELFF. CDR3 coding DNA: TGTGCCTGGAGTTTGGCGGGAGGGGCCGGGGAGCTGTTTTTT.

This clone was recorded once. The J gene is TRBJ1-2, the V gene TRBV6-6; 8 bases are shared with TRBD1. The junction had 7 bases not matched to a gene; V was cut back by 2 bases and J by 5 bases. CDR3 length: 15 residues. In germline, CDR1 is MNHNY, CDR2 SVGAGI (reference sequence). The CDR3 reads CASSYLQGAYYGYTF. CDR3 sequence (DNA): TGTGCCAGCAGTTACCTTCAGGGGGCGTATTATGGCTACACCTTC.

In DNA, the CDR3 is TGCGCCAGCAGCCTTGAGGGAAATGGAAACACCATATATTTT. This sequence encodes CASSLEGNGNTIYF. The genes are TRBV5-1 and TRBJ1-3; unclear D gene. CDR1 is SGHRS and CDR2 is YFSETQ in the germline V gene. Trimming removed 4 bases at V and 3 bases at J, with 11 bases between. This CDR3 comprises 14 residues.

The chain is built from TRBV6-5 and TRBJ1-4; D is ambiguous. Trimming stripped 7 bases from V and 4 bases from J, with 10 bases between. There are 13 residues in the CDR3. CDR1 and CDR2 from the germline V gene are MNHEY and SVGAGI. The CDR3 loop is CASNRAGNEKLFF. The DNA of the CDR3 is TGTGCCAGCAACCGGGCCGGTAATGAAAAACTGTTTTTT.

The V gene is TRBV5-1, the J gene TRBJ1-4; tentative D call: TRBD1 (5 bases). This CDR3 spans 16 amino acids. In germline, CDR1 is SGHRS, CDR2 YFSETQ. Trimming shortened V by 0 bases and J by 3 bases, and 12 bases separated the two germline ends. The CDR3 sequence is CASSLVVGRSNEKLFF. The CDR3 DNA reads as TGCGCCAGCAGCTTGGTAGTGGGGCGGTCTAATGAAAAACTGTTTTTT.

This clone occurred once. The gene calls are TRBV19 and TRBJ2-2, with D unclear. Trimming cost V 3 bases and J 5 bases, with 7 bases left between them. Germline V lookup: CDR1 LNHDA, CDR2 SQIVND (reference sequence). This CDR3 comprises 13 residues. The CDR3 loop reads CASSITVTGELFF. The CDR3 DNA is TGTGCCAGTAGTATTACGGTTACCGGGGAGCTGTTTTTT.

The chain uses TRBV10-3 and TRBJ2-4, with 9 positions matching TRBD1. The V segment lost 0 bases and the J segment 9 bases; nucleotides outside the gene matches: 6. Germline CDR1 is ENHRY and CDR2 is SYGVKD. CDR3 length: 15 amino acids. The CDR3 spells CAISESEGDRVIQYF. For the CDR3, the DNA is TGTGCCATCAGTGAGTCAGAAGGGGACAGGGTCATTCAGTACTTC.

This chain joins TRBV5-1 and TRBJ2-2; 9 bases align to TRBD1. V trimming: 2 bases; J trimming: 6 bases; junction bases outside the gene matches: 11. Germline V gene data show CDR1 as SGHRS and CDR2 as YFSETQ. This CDR3 has 17 amino acids. The chain's CDR3 is CASSFPGTGLASGELFF. In nucleotides, the CDR3 is TGCGCCAGCAGCTTCCCAGGGACAGGGTTAGCTTCCGGGGAGCTGTTTTTT.

The CDR3 region is CASSPRLRLAGVSTDTQYF. In nucleotides, the CDR3 is TGTGCCAGCAGCCCCCGACTGCGACTAGCGGGAGTCAGCACAGATACGCAGTATTTT. The rearrangement uses TRBV7-6 and TRBJ2-3; 12 bases are shared with TRBD2. The trim removed 5 bases at V and 0 bases at J, leaving 12 bases unmatched. The CDR3 has 19 amino acids. Germline V gives CDR1 SGHVS, CDR2 FNYEAQ. The full variable domain, rest sourced from reference TRBV7-6 and TRBJ2-3, is GAGVSQSPRYKVTKRGQDVALRCDPISGHVSLYWYRQALGQGPEFLTYFNYEAQQDKSGLPNDRFSAERPEGSISTLTIQRTEQRDSAMYRCASSPRLRLAGVSTDTQYFGPGTRLTVL.

The chain combines TRBV5-4 with TRBJ2-5; D is undetermined. The germline gives CDR1 SGHNT, CDR2 YYREEE (reference sequence). Trimming removed 4 bases from V and 1 base from J, with 11 bases in between. This CDR3 is built from 14 residues. This CDR3 reads CASSTRGSQETQYF. The CDR3 DNA is TGTGCCAGCAGCACGCGAGGTAGCCAAGAGACCCAGTACTTC.

The J gene is TRBJ1-3, the V gene TRBV5-1; D not certain. Per germline, CDR1 SGHRS and CDR2 YFSETQ. Trimming pared 0 bases from V and 4 bases from J, leaving 8 bases between. The CDR3 loop spans 14 amino acids. The CDR3 coding sequence is TGCGCCAGCAGCTTGGCGGGGATCGGAAACACCATATATTTT. It yields the protein CASSLAGIGNTIYF.

The gene calls are TRBV7-2 and TRBJ1-4; D unresolved. Germline CDR1 SGHTA, CDR2 FQGNSA. The CDR3 is 14 residues long. The V end lost 5 bases, the J end lost 0 bases, and 7 bases lay between the germline ends. Written as DNA, the CDR3 is TGTGCCAGCAGCCGATCTGCAACTAATGAAAAACTGTTTTTT. It encodes CASSRSATNEKLFF.